Listed here are 11 T cell receptor beta chains from one sample, sequenced in a study of patients and donors after allogeneic stem cell transplantation. TCRdb called the RT-PCR reads again in MiXCR, with one record for every CDR3 protein. The data hold some 960,000 distinct CDR3 sequences, with around 17% observed a single time. Input material: blood, either unsorted or a sorted T cell fraction (not recorded which). Receptor source: a human donor who was either an allogeneic HSCT recipient or a stem cell or donor lymphocyte infusion donor (not recorded which). It is not recorded whose cells these are; they may come from a transplant donor.

The V call is TRBV6-5, the J call TRBJ2-1, with D perhaps assigned TRBD1 or TRBD2 (7 bases each). The germline V gene has CDR1 MNHEY and CDR2 SVGAGI. The V end lost 3 bases, the J end lost 4 bases, and 16 bases lay between the germline ends. CDR3 length: 16 amino acids. CDR3 in DNA: TGTGCCAGCAGTTATACAGGGGACTACGGATACAATGAGCAGTTCTTC. Encoded protein: CASSYTGDYGYNEQFF.

The chain recombines TRBV25-1 with TRBJ2-7; 14 bases match TRBD2. The J segment lost 3 bases and the V segment lost 3 bases, leaving 4 bases of the junction unmatched. Germline CDR1 MGHDK, CDR2 SYGVNS. The CDR3 is made up of 16 amino acids. The CDR3 is CASSEGGLAGVYEQYF. CDR3 DNA: TGTGCCAGCAGTGAGGGGGGACTAGCGGGAGTCTACGAGCAGTACTTC.

The chain combines TRBV5-1 with TRBJ1-1; 8 bases line up with TRBD1. Germline V lookup: CDR1 SGHRS, CDR2 YFSETQ. The ends lost 5 bases at V and 5 bases at J; junction bases unmatched: 11. The CDR3 covers 15 residues. CDR3 sequence (DNA): TGCGCCAGCAGGGACCGGACAGGGTGGGTAACTGAAGCTTTCTTT. Translation gives CASRDRTGWVTEAFF.

This chain links TRBV7-3 with TRBJ2-1, with 12 nucleotides matching TRBD2. The CDR3 is made up of 15 amino acids. The J segment lost 10 bases and the V segment lost 4 bases, leaving 8 bases of the junction unmatched. The germline V gene encodes CDR1 SGHTA and CDR2 FQGTGA. CDR3 coding DNA: TGTGCCAGCAGCTCGCTAGCGGGAGGGCCACAAGAGCAGTTCTTC. Protein: CASSSLAGGPQEQFF.

The sample holds many counts of this clonotype. The chain uses TRBV5-1 and TRBJ2-3, with TRBD2 identical over 9 bases. The CDR3 spans 15 residues. CDR1 and CDR2 (germline): SGHRS, YFSETQ. The trim removed 3 bases at V and 0 bases at J, leaving 2 bases unmatched. CDR3 in DNA: TGCGCCAGCAGCTGGCGGGGGGGAAGCACAGATACGCAGTATTTT. It is translated as CASSWRGGSTDTQYF.

The chain couples TRBV20-1 to TRBJ2-5; 10 bases are shared with TRBD2. Germline V gives CDR1 DFQATT, CDR2 SNEGSKA (reference sequence). This CDR3 has 12 amino acids. V dropped 6 bases and J dropped 5; count of bases not matched to a gene: 3. The CDR3 nucleotides are TGCAGTGCAACTAGCGGGACCGAGACCCAGTACTTC. It specifies CSATSGTETQYF.

This clonotype was seen a few times. The gene calls are TRBV6-4 and TRBJ1-2; tentative D call: TRBD1 (5 bases). V was trimmed by 2 bases and J by 5 bases, leaving 6 bases between them. The CDR3 has 12 amino acids. Germline lookup yields CDR1 MRHNA and CDR2 SNTAGT. CDR3 coding DNA: TGTGCCAGCAGTGACGCAGGGTATGGCTACACCTTC. Translating it yields CASSDAGYGYTF.

The chain uses TRBV20-1 and TRBJ1-6, with a tentative D call TRBD1 (5 bases). Trimming removed 4 bases from V and 7 bases from J, with 17 bases in between. Per germline, CDR1 DFQATT and CDR2 SNEGSKA (reference sequence). CDR3 size: 15 residues. The CDR3 region is CSANRGGNLNSPLHF. The CDR3 region has the DNA TGCAGTGCTAACCGGGGGGGAAACTTAAATTCACCCCTCCACTTT.

This chain links TRBV7-2 with TRBJ1-2; D perhaps matches TRBD1 (6 bases). The V and J ends lost 5 bases and 13 bases respectively, with 14 bases between them. The length of the CDR3 is 11 residues. The germline gives CDR1 SGHTA, CDR2 FQGNSA. Here the CDR3 reads CASSGGGTATF. The CDR3 bases are TGTGCCAGCAGCGGGGGGGGCACGGCCACCTTC.

This chain uses TRBV6-5 with TRBJ2-3; unclear D gene. CDR3 length: 11 residues. V lost 8 bases and J lost 11, with 14 bases in between. Germline assignment: CDR1 MNHEY and CDR2 SVGAGI. The CDR3 sequence: CASSLGKGQYF. CDR3 DNA: TGTGCCAGCTCATTGGGAAAAGGGCAGTATTTT.

The chain uses TRBV20-1 and TRBJ1-1; D gene uncertain. V dropped 2 bases and J dropped 0 bases, with 10 bases sitting between them. The CDR3 extends over 14 amino acids. Germline CDR1 reads DFQATT; CDR2 reads SNEGSKA (reference sequence). CDR3 bases: TGCAGTGCTAGAAGGAGAGAGATGAACACTGAAGCTTTCTTT. It is translated as CSARRREMNTEAFF.